One T cell receptor beta chain is described in this entry. The sample belongs to a study of blood T cell repertoires in COVID-19. The CDR3 runs to 12 residues. CDR1 LNHDA and CDR2 SQIVND come from the germline V gene (reference sequence). V lost 8 bases and J lost 4, with 6 bases in between. Original processing notes: Scientists estimated how many nucleated cells there were by amplifying reference gene primers. Generated by immunoSEQ multiplex PCR, the TCRdb table keeps only in-frame clones and is missing some. V and J calls and clone size follow that table, whereas D and trimming were derived from the DNA. This table has more than 150,000 clones, approximately 84% appearing once.

This chain connects TRBV19 to TRBJ2-6; D is uncertain. This TCR was sampled from a human donor in a cohort sampled during active COVID-19. The source material was peripheral blood. The CDR3 region is CASGLGANVLTF. The CDR3 coding sequence is TGTGCCAGTGGTCTAGGGGCCAACGTCCTGACTTTC.